This T cell receptor beta chain was sequenced in a study of T-cell memory formation after mild COVID-19. Study outcomes and limitations: Clones contracting over day 15 to 85 were CD4/CD8 balanced, with later expanders leaning CD4+.

Germline V CDR1 and CDR2: MNHEY, SMNVEV (reference sequence). CDR3 length: 14 residues. Trimming took 5 bases from V and 0 from J; bases not matched to a gene: 4. TCRdb re-analysed the 5' RACE reads in MiXCR, keeping a single row per CDR3 protein. The table lists about 350,000 distinct CDR3 sequences, around 15% of them singletons, with about 20% in the top ten. This clonotype has at least ten counts. Its antigen is not identified. The chain links TRBV27 to TRBJ2-7, with 7 bases fitting TRBD2. Sequencing used PBMCs or a T cell subset sorted from them (not recorded which). The clonotype was recovered from a man aged 18 to 35 who had mild COVID-19 (a few samples of this study predate the infection). Cell type and time point are not known. CDR3 residues: CASSPGGSSYEQYV. As DNA, the CDR3 is TGTGCCAGCAGTCCCGGGGGGAGCTCCTACGAGCAGTACGTC.